These 6 T cell receptor beta chains originate from one sample sequenced in a study of regulatory T cells in long-lasting Graves disease. Relying on iRepertoire HTBI primers and Arm-PCR of CDR3 regions, the team built TCR beta libraries. TCRdb redid the calling of the multiplex PCR reads with MiXCR, one entry per CDR3 protein. This sample has 400,000 to 500,000 distinct CDR3 sequences, with about 15% found just once. The sample's time point: newly diagnosed GD, antithyroid drugs for less than 3 months. RNA from PBMCs was the source of the TCR library. In addition, the sample was reused for a study of T cells in Graves' hyperthyroidism and ophthalmopathy.

The sample in question was peripheral blood mononuclear cells (PBMCs), obtained at new diagnosis, from a patient treated with antithyroid drugs. The receptor source for this set is a middle-aged woman with Graves disease.

The V and J genes are TRBV28 and TRBJ2-5; a possible D gene is TRBD1 (6 bases). Per germline, CDR1 MDHEN and CDR2 SYDVKM. V lost 3 bases and J lost 4, with 12 bases in between. The CDR3 covers 14 residues. The CDR3 is CASSFTQGTETQYF. The DNA of the CDR3 is TGTGCCAGCAGTTTCACCCAGGGGACAGAGACCCAGTACTTC.

This chain connects TRBV4-1 to TRBJ2-3, with D unclear. Germline lookup yields CDR1 MGHRA and CDR2 YSYEKL. V was shortened by 8 bases and J by 1 base, with 16 bases between the two germline ends. CDR3 length equals 15 residues. CDR3 nucleotides: TGCGCCAGCGGTGAGACTCCCCGGGGCACAGATACGCAGTATTTT. Amino acid sequence: CASGETPRGTDTQYF.

The chain uses TRBV5-5 and TRBJ2-7, with 9 bases that match TRBD2. The V gene's germline CDR1 is SGHKS and CDR2 YYEKEE (reference sequence). Trimming at V came to 7 bases and at J to 12 bases, leaving 14 bases not matched to a gene. This CDR3 is built from 13 residues. The CDR3 sequence is CASGRVAGDGRYF. The CDR3 region has the DNA TGTGCCAGCGGCCGGGTAGCGGGAGACGGGAGGTACTTC.

In this sample, this clonotype turned up a few times. The chain joins TRBV6-2 or TRBV6-3 to TRBJ2-2; the match to TRBD2 covers 7 bases. Germline V gene lookup returns CDR1 MNHEY and CDR2 SVGEGT. The CDR3 covers 17 residues. Trimming at V came to 6 bases and at J to 4 bases, leaving 14 bases not matched to a gene. CDR3 amino acids: CASSRTLARERTGELFF. Here the CDR3 DNA reads TGTGCCAGCAGCCGAACCCTAGCGCGGGAGCGCACCGGGGAGCTGTTTTTT.

In this sample, this clonotype turned up many times. The chain employs TRBV28 and TRBJ1-1, with D maybe TRBD1 (6 bases). CDR1 is MDHEN and CDR2 is SYDVKM in the germline V gene. The CDR3 spans 15 residues. The V end was cut by 4 bases, the J end by 5 bases, with 17 bases between. CDR3 coding DNA: TGTGCCAGCAGTTCCCCCCGGGGGGGCCTGACTGAAGCTTTCTTT. Translation gives CASSSPRGGLTEAFF.

This clonotype has a count of ten or more. The gene calls are TRBV3-1 and TRBJ1-1, with 8 positions matching TRBD1. V trimming: 4 bases; J trimming: 1 base; junction bases outside the gene matches: 11. This CDR3 comprises 17 residues. Germline lookup yields CDR1 LGHDT and CDR2 YNNKEL (reference sequence). CDR3 DNA: TGTGCCAGCAGCCGCAGACAGGGGCTCAGCGGGAACACTGAAGCTTTCTTT. Protein sequence: CASSRRQGLSGNTEAFF. The whole variable domain, remainder taken from reference TRBV3-1 and TRBJ1-1, is DTAVSQTPKYLVTQMGNDKSIKCEQNLGHDTMYWYKQDSKKFLKIMFSYNNKELIINETVPNRFSPKSPDKAHLNLHINSLELGDSAVYFCASSRRQGLSGNTEAFFGQGTRLTVV.